The TCR beta chain under discussion was sequenced for a study of blood T cells in healthy people across ages. Then a second PCR, running roughly 6 to 12 cycles, was carried out with a sample-barcoded 5' primer and a J-beta primer mix. From the 5' RACE reads, TCRdb called clonotypes with MiXCR, one entry per CDR3 protein. The sample shows around 800,000 distinct CDR3 sequences, 60% to 80% of them seen only once. This clonotype was observed a single time. Antigen unknown. Relative to the germline gene, one junction end is altered; a read error may explain this. Researchers isolated at least 6 million PBMCs per sample. The CDR3 runs 15 residues. Findings and limits, study-wide: Conclusively comparing naive with antigen-experienced cells was impossible with unsorted PBMCs. Researchers report that TCR beta diversity correlated strongly with naive T cell percentage.

The clonotype originates from a man aged 25 to 45 in good health. The sample was blood. The rearrangement links TRBV12-3 or TRBV12-4 to TRBJ2-3; TRBD1 matches 11 bases. This CDR3 reads CASSAPGQGGYTLYF. CDR3 nucleotides: TGTGCCAGCAGTGCACCGGGACAGGGGGGTTATACGCTGTATTTT.